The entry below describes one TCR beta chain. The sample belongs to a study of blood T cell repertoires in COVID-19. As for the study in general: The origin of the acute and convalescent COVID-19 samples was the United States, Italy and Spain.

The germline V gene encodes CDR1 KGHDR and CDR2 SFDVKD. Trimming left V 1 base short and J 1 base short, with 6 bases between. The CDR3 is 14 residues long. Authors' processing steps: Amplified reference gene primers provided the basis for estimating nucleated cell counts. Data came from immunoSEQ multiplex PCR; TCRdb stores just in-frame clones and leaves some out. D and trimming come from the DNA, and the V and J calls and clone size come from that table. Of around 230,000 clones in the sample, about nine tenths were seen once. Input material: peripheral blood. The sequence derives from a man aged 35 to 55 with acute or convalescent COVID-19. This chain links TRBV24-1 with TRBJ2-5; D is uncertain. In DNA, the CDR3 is TGTGCCACCAGTGATTTAGTCAGCCAAGAGACCCAGTACTTC. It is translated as CATSDLVSQETQYF.